This TCR beta chain is from a study of blood T cell repertoires in COVID-19. With 4 bases clipped from V and 3 bases from J, the junction kept 6 bases outside the gene matches. The CDR3 spans 15 residues. Germline CDR1 is SGHRS and CDR2 is YFSETQ. The assay was immunoSEQ multiplex PCR, and TCRdb's table has in-frame clones only and misses some. This table has approximately 44,000 clones, roughly nine tenths appearing once. This chain uses TRBV5-1 with TRBJ2-2, with 7 nucleotides matching TRBD1. The source material was peripheral blood. The sequence was collected from a woman older than 75 with acute or convalescent COVID-19. CDR3 amino acids: CASSKGAVDTGELFF. CDR3 nucleotide sequence: TGCGCCAGCAGCAAGGGGGCGGTGGACACCGGGGAGCTGTTTTTT.